The 23 T cell receptor beta chains below come from one sample, sequenced in a study of identical twins. TCRdb analysed the 5' RACE reads with MiXCR anew, one entry per CDR3 protein. Among a few hundred thousand distinct CDR3 sequences listed, 15% to 20% were seen once. The specimen was naive T cells sorted from blood. Source of these receptors: a man aged 45 to 65 in good health.

The V gene is TRBV20-1, the J gene TRBJ2-1, with 8 bases identical to TRBD1. V dropped 3 bases and J dropped 6; count of bases not matched to a gene: 4. Germline V gene data show CDR1 as DFQATT and CDR2 as SNEGSKA (reference sequence). CDR3 length: 13 residues. CDR3: CSASDRGINEQFF. The CDR3 DNA follows: TGCAGTGCTAGCGACAGGGGAATCAATGAGCAGTTCTTC.

The chain combines TRBV4-2 with TRBJ2-1; D not certain. The CDR3 loop spans 16 amino acids. V was trimmed by 4 bases and J by 0 bases, leaving 13 bases between them. Looked up from germline, CDR1 is LGHNA and CDR2 is YNFKEQ. CDR3 nucleotide sequence: TGTGCCAGCAGCCCCGGGCAGTATAGCTCCTACAATGAGCAGTTCTTC. This gives the protein CASSPGQYSSYNEQFF.

The chain employs TRBV6-5 and TRBJ2-3, with a possible D match to TRBD1 (6 bases). V gave up 4 bases and J gave up 2 bases, with 16 bases separating them. The germline CDR1 and CDR2 sequences are MNHEY and SVGAGI. CDR3 size: 16 residues. CDR3 loop: CASSFDQRQDTDTQYF. The CDR3 DNA sequence: TGTGCCAGCAGTTTCGACCAAAGACAGGACACAGATACGCAGTATTTT.

This clonotype came up a few times. V and J are TRBV5-6 and TRBJ2-5; maybe TRBD1 (7 bases). Germline loops: CDR1 SGHDT, CDR2 YYEEEE. Trimming shortened V by 0 bases and J by 5 bases, and 17 bases separated the two germline ends. There are 16 residues in the CDR3. CDR3 sequence reads: CASSLERTGGGETQYF. CDR3 bases: TGTGCCAGCAGCTTGGAACGGACAGGAGGAGGGGAGACCCAGTACTTC.

This clonotype was seen at least ten times. J is TRBJ2-1 and V is TRBV3-1; D is possibly TRBD2 (6 bases). Germline V gene lookup returns CDR1 LGHDT and CDR2 YNNKEL (reference sequence). Trimming took off 0 bases at V and 2 bases at J, with 8 bases between the two ends. The CDR3 length is 15 residues. CDR3 coding DNA: TGTGCCAGCAGCCAAGATTCGGGGGCCTACAATGAGCAGTTCTTC. Translated: CASSQDSGAYNEQFF.

This clonotype was seen at least ten times. The V and J genes are TRBV13 and TRBJ2-4; D unclear. CDR1 and CDR2 from the germline V gene are PRHDT and FYEKMQ (reference sequence). The CDR3 is made up of 15 amino acids. V lost 7 bases and J 0 bases, leaving 13 bases between the germline ends. CDR3 sequence (DNA): TGTGCCAGCACCGAAGGACGGCTAGCCAAAAACATTCAGTACTTC. Translating it yields CASTEGRLAKNIQYF.

There are a few counts of this clonotype. The V call is TRBV11-1, the J call TRBJ2-5, with D possibly matching TRBD2 (6 bases). Per the germline V gene, CDR1 is SGHAT and CDR2 is FQDESV (reference sequence). The CDR3 loop spans 13 amino acids. V was cut by 5 bases and J by 1 base, with 8 bases left in between. CDR3 region: CASSGDFQETQYF. Written as DNA, the CDR3 is TGTGCCAGCAGCGGGGACTTCCAAGAGACCCAGTACTTC.

J is TRBJ1-4 and V is TRBV7-9; tentatively, D is TRBD1 (6 bases). Germline V gene sequence: CDR1 SEHNR, CDR2 FQNEAQ (reference sequence). CDR3 length: 15 residues. V lost 4 bases and J lost 3, with 12 bases in between. CDR3 DNA sequence: TGTGCCAGCAGCTCACGGAAGGGGGCTAATGAAAAACTGTTTTTT. It codes for CASSSRKGANEKLFF.

This clonotype was seen ten or more times. This chain links TRBV6-2 or TRBV6-3 with TRBJ2-1; 14 nucleotides agree with TRBD2. There are 15 residues in the CDR3. J gave up 9 bases and V 4 bases, and 5 bases lay outside the gene matches. Germline V gene lookup returns CDR1 MNHEY and CDR2 SVGEGT. The CDR3 DNA sequence: TGTGCCAGCAGTTGGACTAGCGGGAGGTTGGGTGAGCAGTTCTTC. Protein sequence: CASSWTSGRLGEQFF.

The chain uses TRBV15 and TRBJ2-1; possibly TRBD2 for D (5 bases). Looked up from germline, CDR1 is LNHNV and CDR2 is YYDKDF (reference sequence). There are 14 residues in the CDR3. With 1 base removed from V and 4 bases from J, the gap between germline ends came to 8 bases. In nucleotides, the CDR3 is TGTGCCACCAGCAGAGTGCGGGTATACAATGAGCAGTTCTTC. It is translated as CATSRVRVYNEQFF.

The sample holds many counts of this clonotype. The chain uses TRBV4-1 and TRBJ1-2; 9 nucleotides match TRBD1. Germline loops: CDR1 MGHRA, CDR2 YSYEKL. V was pared by 3 bases and J by 5 bases, with 10 bases of the junction left unmatched. The CDR3 runs to 16 residues. The CDR3 nucleotides read TGCGCCAGCAGCCAGACCGTTACAGGGGGCGGGTATGGCTACACCTTC. It yields the protein CASSQTVTGGGYGYTF.

The gene calls are TRBV5-1 and TRBJ2-7; D tentatively reads TRBD1 or TRBD2 (5 bases each). The CDR3 is made up of 15 amino acids. The germline V gene has CDR1 SGHRS and CDR2 YFSETQ. Between the trimmed V and J ends, which lost 0 bases and 3 bases, there was a span of 13 bases. The CDR3 loop reads CASSLDGARNYEQYF. For the CDR3, the DNA is TGCGCCAGCAGCTTGGACGGGGCCCGGAACTACGAGCAGTACTTC.

This clonotype was picked up a small number of times. The chain is built from TRBV27 and TRBJ1-5, with unresolved D. Germline V CDR1 and CDR2: MNHEY, SMNVEV (reference sequence). Trimming shortened V by 2 bases and J by 0 bases, and 8 bases separated the two germline ends. The CDR3 length is 15 residues. CDR3 coding DNA: TGTGCCAGCAGTTTAATGGGGTATAGCAATCAGCCCCAGCATTTT. Translated: CASSLMGYSNQPQHF.

V and J are TRBV7-8 and TRBJ2-2; maybe TRBD1 (6 bases). CDR1 is SGHVS, CDR2 FQNEAQ, per germline. The CDR3 is 15 amino acids. V was trimmed by 2 bases and J by 7 bases, leaving 14 bases between them. CDR3 region: CASSLRNRAGGELFF. The CDR3 bases are TGTGCCAGCAGCTTAAGGAACAGGGCTGGCGGGGAGCTGTTTTTT.

The genes are TRBV20-1 and TRBJ1-1; D gene unclear. CDR1 DFQATT and CDR2 SNEGSKA come from the germline V gene (reference sequence). The CDR3 is made up of 13 amino acids. V gave up 1 base and J gave up 4 bases, with 10 bases separating them. The CDR3 region has the DNA TGCAGTGCTAGAGTAGGAGTTGGCACTGAAGCTTTCTTT. Amino acid sequence: CSARVGVGTEAFF.

In its sample, this clonotype was seen many times. The chain joins TRBV5-1 to TRBJ2-7, with D possibly matching TRBD1 (6 bases). The germline V gene encodes CDR1 SGHRS and CDR2 YFSETQ. The CDR3 totals 13 residues. Trimming pared 1 base from V and 5 bases from J, leaving 10 bases between. CDR3 amino acids: CASSLTGNHEQYF. The CDR3 region has the DNA TGCGCCAGCAGCTTGACAGGGAACCACGAGCAGTACTTC.

This chain joins TRBV11-1 and TRBJ2-2; 7 bases align to TRBD1. With V trimmed by 2 bases and J by 0 bases, 6 bases remained unmatched. From germline, CDR1 is SGHAT and CDR2 FQDESV (reference sequence). This CDR3 comprises 17 residues. The CDR3 reads CASSLLGTVANTGELFF. CDR3 DNA: TGTGCCAGCAGCTTACTGGGGACAGTCGCGAACACCGGGGAGCTGTTTTTT.

The chain combines TRBV10-3 with TRBJ1-1; 10 bases agree with TRBD1. The germline V gene encodes CDR1 ENHRY and CDR2 SYGVKD. V shed 6 bases and J 4 bases; nucleotides not matched to a gene: 11. CDR3 length: 16 amino acids. This CDR3 reads CAISPGTGAKSTEAFF. CDR3 nucleotides: TGTGCCATCAGCCCCGGGACAGGGGCGAAAAGCACTGAAGCTTTCTTT.

This clonotype was found a few times. The chain recombines TRBV24-1 with TRBJ2-1; tentatively, D is TRBD2 (7 bases). Germline V lookup: CDR1 KGHDR, CDR2 SFDVKD. The CDR3 sequence is 16 residues long. Trimming removed 4 bases from V and 7 bases from J, with 19 bases in between. CDR3 sequence (DNA): TGTGCCACCAGTGAGGCGGGGGCGTTAGTCGGGAATGAGCAGTTCTTC. Protein: CATSEAGALVGNEQFF.

The sample holds a few counts of this clonotype. The chain employs TRBV19 and TRBJ2-1; 11 bases align to TRBD2. V was pared by 2 bases and J by 3 bases, with 6 bases of the junction left unmatched. From germline, CDR1 is LNHDA and CDR2 SQIVND (reference sequence). The CDR3 loop spans 17 amino acids. The CDR3 is CASSITPLAGGYNEQFF. The DNA for the CDR3 is TGTGCCAGTAGTATAACCCCCCTAGCGGGGGGCTACAATGAGCAGTTCTTC. Together with reference TRBV19 and TRBJ2-1, the CDR3 gives the full variable domain: DGGITQSPKYLFRKEGQNVTLSCEQNLNHDAMYWYRQDPGQGLRLIYYSQIVNDFQKGDIAEGYSVSREKKESFPLTVTSAQKNPTAFYLCASSITPLAGGYNEQFFGPGTRLTVL.

As concerns this clonotype: One end of the junction is discordant with germline, which a read error may explain. The V gene is TRBV20-1, the J gene TRBJ1-3; the match to TRBD1 covers 8 bases. The germline V gene has CDR1 DFQATT and CDR2 SNEGSKA (reference sequence). CDR3 size: 14 residues. CDR3 amino acids: CSAREDRVGNAIYF. CDR3 in DNA: TGCAGTGCTAGAGAGGACAGGGTCGGAAACGCCATATATTTT.

The table lists this clonotype with a count of one. V and J are TRBV9 and TRBJ2-3, with TRBD1 matching 9 bases. Germline V CDR1 and CDR2: SGDLS, YYNGEE. V shed 3 bases and J 3 bases; nucleotides not matched to a gene: 5. The CDR3 extends over 15 amino acids. DNA of the CDR3: TGTGCCAGCAGCGCAAGACAGGGGGTGACAGATACGCAGTATTTT. This translates into CASSARQGVTDTQYF.

The chain carries TRBV9 and TRBJ2-7; D may be TRBD2 (5 bases). The V gene lost 1 base and the J gene lost 4 bases, with 9 bases spanning the gap. CDR3 length equals 13 residues. The germline V gene encodes CDR1 SGDLS and CDR2 YYNGEE. The CDR3 reads CASSVRPGYEQYF. The CDR3, as DNA: TGTGCCAGCAGCGTAAGACCGGGGTACGAGCAGTACTTC.